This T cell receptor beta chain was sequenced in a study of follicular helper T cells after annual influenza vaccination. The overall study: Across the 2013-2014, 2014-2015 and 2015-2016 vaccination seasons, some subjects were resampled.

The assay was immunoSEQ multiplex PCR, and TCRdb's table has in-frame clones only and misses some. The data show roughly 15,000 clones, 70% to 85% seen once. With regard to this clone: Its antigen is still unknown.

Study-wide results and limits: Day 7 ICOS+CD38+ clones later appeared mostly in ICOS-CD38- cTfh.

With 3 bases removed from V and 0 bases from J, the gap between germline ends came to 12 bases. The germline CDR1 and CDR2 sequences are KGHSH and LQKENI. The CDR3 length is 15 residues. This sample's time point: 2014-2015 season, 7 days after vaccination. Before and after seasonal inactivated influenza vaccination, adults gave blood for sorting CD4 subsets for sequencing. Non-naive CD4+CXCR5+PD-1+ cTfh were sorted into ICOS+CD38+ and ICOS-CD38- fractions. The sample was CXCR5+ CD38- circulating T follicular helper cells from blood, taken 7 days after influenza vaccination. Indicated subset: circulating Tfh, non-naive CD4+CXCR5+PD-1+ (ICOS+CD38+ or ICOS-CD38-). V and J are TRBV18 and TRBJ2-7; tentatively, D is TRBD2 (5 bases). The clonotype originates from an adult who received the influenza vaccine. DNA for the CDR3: TGTGCCAGCTCACCGGGGAGCGCGGGCTCCTACGAGCAGTACTTC. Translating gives CASSPGSAGSYEQYF.